Reported below is one T cell receptor (beta chain). Its antigen is not known. Deep-level settings were used for running the assay. Source study methods: ImmunoSEQ yielded junction-only sequences lacking quality scores, so filtering differed. Using immunoSEQ multiplex PCR, the repertoire was profiled, and TCRdb retains in-frame clones only, with some absent. Clone size and V and J calls were adopted from that table, with D and trimming inferred from the DNA. The sample lists 2 million to 3 million clones; approximately 93% were seen once. The sample belongs to a study of shared clonotypes between healthy human individuals. Study-wide points: The study found roughly 5% of naive CD4 clonotypes shared across a few donors.

Splitting of CD4+ cells produced CD45RA+ naive and CD45RA-negative memory subsets. Germline V gene sequence: CDR1 MNHEY, CDR2 SMNVEV (reference sequence). Trimming at V came to 0 bases and at J to 3 bases, leaving 5 bases not matched to a gene. The length of the CDR3 is 15 residues. This receptor was identified in a man younger than 35 in good health. Some clones in this sample may be carry-over from other donors' samples. This rearrangement joins TRBV27 to TRBJ2-7, with 7 nucleotides matching TRBD2. Input material: naive CD4+ T cells from PBMCs. This sample's subset: CD45RA+ positively selected. DNA for the CDR3: TGTGCCAGCAGTTTATCGAGACTAGCCGGCTACGAGCAGTACTTC. Amino acids: CASSLSRLAGYEQYF.